The clone carrying this TCR beta chain appeared a few times. The target antigen is unknown. One end of the junction fails to match germline, which may point to a read error. Treatment specified: approximately nine-day PBMC culture with coronavirus spike peptide pools or control peptides (ViraFEST assay). Germline values: CDR1 SSHAT, CDR2 FNYEAQ (reference sequence). This CDR3 region has 13 residues. This sample is drawn from a study of vaccination and CD4 T cells after COVID-19. About the study: Post-COVID sampling occurred a median around 100 days after diagnosis (range 35 to 161).

Sequencing of the DNA from cultured CD4+ T cells was carried out with the Oncomine TCR Beta short-read assay. Once CD4+ T cells had been cultured, genomic DNA was extracted from them. Via MiXCR, TCRdb re-called the PCR reads, giving one row per CDR3 protein. Seen here are over 11,000 distinct CDR3 sequences, roughly 30% observed once, and the top ten hold 10%. The material sequenced was CD4+ T cells from blood, cultured in vitro, taken after SARS-CoV-2 vaccination. The receptor comes from a human donor who had recovered from COVID-19. The chain combines TRBV7-7 with TRBJ2-5, with 8 bases that match TRBD1. Written as DNA, the CDR3 is TGTGCTAGCAGCTCGGACAGGGCGGAGACCCAGTACTTC. It specifies CASSSDRAETQYF. Full variable domain (missing parts from reference TRBV7-7 and TRBJ2-5): GAGVSQSPRYKVTKRGQDVTLRCDPISSHATLYWYQQALGQGPEFLTYFNYEAQPDKSGLPSDRFSAERPEGSISTLTIQRTEQRDSAMYRCASSSDRAETQYFGPGTRLLVL.